The sequence of this T cell receptor beta chain was determined in a study of blood T cell repertoires in COVID-19. On the study more broadly: T cells, B-cell-depleted T cells, or PBMCs supplied cDNA or gDNA.

V shed 5 bases and J shed 4 bases, with 8 bases lying between them. This CDR3 contains 12 residues. As for this clone: Other DNA sequences of this sample code for an identical CDR3.

TCRdb keeps only in-frame clones here, not all; method: immunoSEQ multiplex PCR. The top ten hold roughly 12% of the sample, which has about 80,000 clones, around 80% seen once. The sample taken for sequencing was peripheral blood. The TCR comes from a man older than 75 with acute or convalescent COVID-19. This chain joins TRBV12-3 or TRBV12-4 and TRBJ1-2; perhaps TRBD1 as D (5 bases). The CDR3 DNA sequence: TGTGCCAGCAGTAGTGACAGCTATGGCTACACCTTC. Residues: CASSSDSYGYTF.